The T cell receptor beta chain under discussion was sequenced for a study of regulatory T cells in long-lasting Graves disease. Study as a whole: Treatment with antithyroid drugs for over 5 years, together with positive TSH receptor antibodies, meant persistent Graves' disease.

The CDR3 is 15 residues long. Per the germline V gene, CDR1 is SGHRS and CDR2 is YFSETQ. Trimming removed 1 base at V and 1 base at J, with 8 bases between. As to time point: persistent/refractory GD, antithyroid drugs over 5 years with positive TRAb. PBMCs were the source of the RNA used for TCR sequencing. Building of the TCR beta libraries involved iRepertoire HTBI primers and Arm-PCR of CDR3 regions. TCRdb itself ran the multiplex PCR reads through MiXCR, one entry per CDR3 protein. Of about 470,000 distinct CDR3 sequences listed, less than 25% are singletons. The chain is built from TRBV5-1 and TRBJ2-2; D is undetermined. The sample was peripheral blood mononuclear cells (PBMCs), taken when the disease was refractory, from a patient treated with antithyroid drugs. The clonotype originates from a female donor with Graves disease. The CDR3: CASSLSGKNTGELFF. As DNA, the CDR3 is TGCGCCAGCAGCTTGTCGGGCAAGAACACCGGGGAGCTGTTTTTT.